One and the same sample provided the 20 T cell receptor beta chains below, sequenced in a study of response to subunit inactivated influenza vaccine. TCRdb recomputed calls from the RT-PCR reads with MiXCR, one row per CDR3 protein. Counted here are about 610,000 distinct CDR3 sequences, around 15% occurring once; the ten biggest clones make up over 8.5%. The sequenced sample was PBMCs from blood, obtained 11 to 12 days after vaccination. Source of these receptors: a man in his fifties or sixties who received an inactivated influenza vaccine.

This clonotype was counted between two and nine times. The chain links TRBV3-1 to TRBJ1-3, with a tentative D call TRBD1 (5 bases). Germline CDR1 and CDR2: LGHDT and YNNKEL (reference sequence). With 3 bases removed from V and 2 bases from J, the gap between germline ends came to 8 bases. The CDR3 sequence is 14 residues long. The CDR3 nucleotides read TGTGCCAGCAGCCAGGGGGGGACTGGAAACACCATATATTTT. Encoded protein: CASSQGGTGNTIYF.

This clonotype was seen many times. The chain recombines TRBV10-2 with TRBJ1-2; the D is unclear. Germline lookup yields CDR1 WSHSY and CDR2 SAAADI. V was clipped by 7 bases and J by 2 bases, with 14 bases between them. The CDR3 runs to 14 residues. The CDR3 region is CASTTSPANYGYTF. The CDR3 coding sequence is TGCGCCAGCACAACATCTCCGGCCAACTATGGCTACACCTTC.

The V gene is TRBV20-1, the J gene TRBJ2-3; no reliable D call. The CDR3 contains 13 residues. V was trimmed by 3 bases and J by 0 bases, leaving 7 bases between them. In germline, CDR1 is DFQATT, CDR2 SNEGSKA (reference sequence). In DNA, the CDR3 is TGCAGTGCTAGCCCCGGGAGCACAGATACGCAGTATTTT. The encoded protein is CSASPGSTDTQYF.

The table lists this clonotype with a count of one. The rearrangement links TRBV7-9 to TRBJ2-2; TRBD2 matches at 12 bases. V shed 7 bases and J 2 bases; nucleotides not matched to a gene: 5. Germline values: CDR1 SEHNR, CDR2 FQNEAQ (reference sequence). The CDR3 contains 16 residues. In DNA, the CDR3 is TGTGCCAGCAAGACTAGCGGGGGACTTAACACCGGGGAGCTGTTTTTT. Amino acids: CASKTSGGLNTGELFF.

The V and J genes are TRBV7-2 and TRBJ1-3; a weak D match, TRBD1 (5 bases). Trimming cost V 4 bases and J 2 bases, with 12 bases left between them. This CDR3 has 15 amino acids. Germline values: CDR1 SGHTA, CDR2 FQGNSA. The CDR3 nucleotides read TGTGCCAGCAGCTATTTGGCCAGGGCTGGAAACACCATATATTTT. It codes for CASSYLARAGNTIYF.

With respect to this clonotype: A single base separates this from a much larger clone, so it may be a read error. J is TRBJ2-1 and V is TRBV29-1; 7 nucleotides match TRBD1. From germline, CDR1 is SQVTM and CDR2 ANQGSEA. J gave up 3 bases and V 1 base, and 6 bases lay outside the gene matches. This CDR3 contains 15 residues. CDR3 sequence: CSVEAETGFYNEQFF. In DNA form, the CDR3 reads TGCAGCGTTGAAGCCGAGACAGGGTTCTACAATGAGCAGTTCTTC.

This clonotype has a handful of counts. V is TRBV18 and J is TRBJ2-5; 8 nucleotides align to TRBD1. CDR1 is KGHSH, CDR2 LQKENI, per germline. This CDR3 is built from 14 residues. J gave up 4 bases and V 5 bases, and 6 bases lay outside the gene matches. The CDR3 DNA is TGTGCCAGCTCATACGGACAGGGAGCAGAGACCCAGTACTTC. Its translation: CASSYGQGAETQYF.

This clonotype was detected only a few times. V and J are TRBV11-2 and TRBJ2-1; D uncertain. This CDR3 comprises 15 residues. Trimming left V 2 bases short and J 2 bases short, with 10 bases between. Germline CDR1 reads SGHAT; CDR2 reads FQNNGV. DNA of the CDR3: TGTGCCAGCAGCTTAAACGCCCCGACCTACAATGAGCAGTTCTTC. Translating gives CASSLNAPTYNEQFF.

This chain joins TRBV7-9 and TRBJ2-1; 10 bases match TRBD2. Germline CDR1 SEHNR, CDR2 FQNEAQ (reference sequence). This CDR3 comprises 15 residues. Germline trimming cut 3 bases from V and 7 bases from J; bases unmatched to any gene: 6. The CDR3 DNA follows: TGTGCCAGCAGCTTGCTTAGCGGGAGGTCTAATGAGCAGTTCTTC. It is translated as CASSLLSGRSNEQFF.

This chain joins TRBV7-2 and TRBJ1-5; D perhaps matches TRBD1 (5 bases). The CDR3 is 13 amino acids. Germline loops: CDR1 SGHTA, CDR2 FQGNSA. Trimming removed 1 base from V and 9 bases from J, with 10 bases in between. The CDR3 nucleotides are TGTGCCAGCAGCTTAGGGGGCGCGGGGCCCCAGCATTTT. Its protein product is CASSLGGAGPQHF.

This clonotype was recorded a few times. The chain uses TRBV4-1 and TRBJ1-1, with a possible D match to TRBD1 (5 bases). Trimming shortened V by 0 bases and J by 0 bases, and 8 bases separated the two germline ends. Looked up from germline, CDR1 is MGHRA and CDR2 is YSYEKL. The CDR3 is made up of 15 amino acids. The CDR3 loop is CASSQEGALNTEAFF. CDR3 sequence (DNA): TGCGCCAGCAGCCAAGAAGGGGCCCTGAACACTGAAGCTTTCTTT.

This clonotype was recorded a few times. The chain has TRBV6-2 or TRBV6-3 and TRBJ1-1; the match to TRBD1 covers 8 bases. Germline loops: CDR1 MNHEY, CDR2 SVGEGT. The ends lost 0 bases at V and 3 bases at J; junction bases unmatched: 15. This CDR3 contains 19 residues. Here the CDR3 reads CASSYSEDRAGLGDTEAFF. CDR3 nucleotides: TGTGCCAGCAGTTACTCCGAGGACAGGGCAGGCCTTGGTGACACTGAAGCTTTCTTT.

There are a few counts of this clonotype. This chain links TRBV27 with TRBJ2-2; no firm D call. Trimming took 3 bases from V and 0 from J, leaving 5 bases between them. Germline-derived CDR1 and CDR2 are MNHEY and SMNVEV (reference sequence). CDR3 length: 14 amino acids. The CDR3 here is CASSFFANTGELFF. For the CDR3, the DNA is TGTGCCAGCAGTTTCTTCGCGAACACCGGGGAGCTGTTTTTT.

The rearrangement links TRBV6-2 or TRBV6-3 to TRBJ1-2; TRBD1 matches at 8 bases. This CDR3 has 15 amino acids. From germline, CDR1 is MNHEY and CDR2 SVGEGT. Trimming cost V 7 bases and J 3 bases; bases outside gene matches: 10. In DNA, the CDR3 is TGTGCCAGCACCCAACTCGGGACAGGATACTATGGCTACACCTTC. Its protein is CASTQLGTGYYGYTF.

The V gene is TRBV7-2, the J gene TRBJ2-7, with 7 bases aligning to TRBD2. CDR3 length: 15 residues. CDR1 is SGHTA and CDR2 is FQGNSA in the germline V gene. J was trimmed by 2 bases and V by 2 bases; bases with no gene match: 6. The CDR3 protein is CASSLSGGKAYEQYF. DNA of the CDR3: TGTGCCAGCAGCTTATCGGGGGGAAAAGCCTACGAGCAGTACTTC.

This clonotype has at least ten counts. The chain combines TRBV5-5 with TRBJ2-3, with D perhaps matching TRBD2 (6 bases). This CDR3 has 15 residues. Trimming removed 2 bases from V and 0 bases from J, with 10 bases in between. Germline CDR1 is SGHKS and CDR2 is YYEKEE (reference sequence). CDR3 nucleotides: TGTGCCAGCAGCTTAAGCGGGCGGAGCACAGATACGCAGTATTTT. This encodes CASSLSGRSTDTQYF.

This rearrangement joins TRBV10-3 to TRBJ1-2, with D possibly being TRBD1 (6 bases). This CDR3 region has 16 residues. Looked up from germline, CDR1 is ENHRY and CDR2 is SYGVKD. Trimming left V 3 bases short and J 3 bases short, with 17 bases between. The CDR3 sequence: CAISDNLSAGDYGYTF. In nucleotides, the CDR3 is TGTGCCATCAGTGACAACCTTTCGGCAGGGGACTATGGCTACACCTTC.

The chain employs TRBV20-1 and TRBJ1-6; TRBD1 agrees at 8 bases. With 6 bases clipped from V and 9 bases from J, the junction kept 7 bases outside the gene matches. Per germline, CDR1 DFQATT and CDR2 SNEGSKA (reference sequence). The CDR3 spans 13 residues. The CDR3 protein is CSASGTGVSPLHF. As DNA, the CDR3 is TGCAGTGCGTCCGGGACAGGCGTTTCACCCCTCCACTTT.

This clonotype was picked up a small number of times. The chain has TRBV20-1 and TRBJ2-1; TRBD2 matches at 9 bases. Germline values: CDR1 DFQATT, CDR2 SNEGSKA (reference sequence). This CDR3 region has 13 residues. Trimming at V came to 5 bases and at J to 11 bases, leaving 10 bases not matched to a gene. The CDR3 reads CSALLGTSFKQFF. CDR3 nucleotides: TGCAGTGCTCTGCTCGGGACTAGCTTTAAGCAGTTCTTC.

The table lists this clonotype with many counts. This chain joins TRBV6-5 and TRBJ2-6, with no clear D. Germline CDR1 and CDR2: MNHEY and SVGAGI. CDR3 length: 15 residues. With 0 bases removed from V and 1 base from J, the gap between germline ends came to 4 bases. In nucleotides, the CDR3 is TGTGCCAGCAGTTACTCCGGGTCTGGGGCCAACGTCCTGACTTTC. It is translated as CASSYSGSGANVLTF.